The 19 T cell receptor beta chains below were found in one sample sequenced in a study of cytomegalovirus exposure and HLA in healthy donors. A multiplex PCR was run with 60 Vbeta primers and 13 Jbeta primers. TCRdb keeps only in-frame clones here, not all; method: immunoSEQ multiplex PCR. The table has some 200,000 clones, 75% to 85% seen once. Sequenced: PBMCs. Receptor source: a woman aged 18-29 years in good health and CMV-seronegative.

V is TRBV6-5 and J is TRBJ1-2; 11 nucleotides agree with TRBD1. Looked up from germline, CDR1 is MNHEY and CDR2 is SVGAGI. The CDR3 loop spans 15 amino acids. V was pared by 6 bases and J by 4 bases, with 7 bases of the junction left unmatched. The CDR3 DNA is TGTGCCAGCAGAAGGGACAGGGGGTGGGGCTATGGCTACACCTTC. Amino acids: CASRRDRGWGYGYTF.

CDR3 region: CASSLIRDRQETQYF. The CDR3 coding sequence is TGTGCCAGCAGCTTAATAAGGGACAGACAAGAGACCCAGTACTTC. The genes are TRBV7-3 and TRBJ2-5; TRBD1 matches 7 bases. The ends lost 1 base at V and 2 bases at J; junction bases unmatched: 4. CDR1 and CDR2 from the germline V gene are SGHTA and FQGTGA. The CDR3 is 15 amino acids.

The chain is built from TRBV27 and TRBJ1-2; D gene unclear. CDR1 is MNHEY and CDR2 is SMNVEV in the germline V gene (reference sequence). The CDR3 is 14 residues long. Trimming stripped 6 bases from V and 0 bases from J, with 11 bases between. The CDR3, as DNA: TGTGCCAGCAGGCCGGCAGGCCCTAACTATGGCTACACCTTC. The encoded protein is CASRPAGPNYGYTF.

The V gene is TRBV5-1, the J gene TRBJ2-3, with D possibly TRBD2 on 6 matching bases. Germline CDR1 is SGHRS and CDR2 is YFSETQ. V was pared by 0 bases and J by 0 bases, with 11 bases between. The CDR3 loop spans 16 amino acids. The CDR3 protein is CASSLVGSGSTDTQYF. The CDR3, as DNA: TGCGCCAGCAGCTTGGTCGGTAGCGGCAGCACAGATACGCAGTATTTT.

This clone was recorded only once. V and J are TRBV27 and TRBJ2-2; 8 nucleotides align to TRBD2. Germline V gives CDR1 MNHEY, CDR2 SMNVEV (reference sequence). The CDR3 contains 14 residues. The V segment lost 10 bases and the J segment 6 bases; nucleotides outside the gene matches: 10. The CDR3 is CATEGRGGAGELFF. As DNA, the CDR3 is TGTGCCACGGAGGGTCGGGGGGGAGCCGGGGAGCTGTTTTTT.

This clone occurred once. J is TRBJ2-7 and V is TRBV27; TRBD2 agrees at 10 bases. Trimming cost V 3 bases and J 7 bases; bases outside gene matches: 6. Germline lookup yields CDR1 MNHEY and CDR2 SMNVEV (reference sequence). CDR3 length equals 14 residues. CDR3 nucleotides: TGTGCCAGCAGTTTCCTAGCGGGGGATGGGGAGCAGTACTTC. The encoded protein is CASSFLAGDGEQYF.

J is TRBJ2-1 and V is TRBV10-3; TRBD2 agrees at 7 bases. The trim removed 7 bases at V and 6 bases at J, leaving 6 bases unmatched. Germline V lookup: CDR1 ENHRY, CDR2 SYGVKD. The CDR3 runs to 13 residues. As DNA, the CDR3 is TGTGCCATCATGTTAGGACTAGGCAATGAGCAGTTCTTC. Its translation is CAIMLGLGNEQFF.

The chain is built from TRBV6-1 and TRBJ1-2, with D perhaps TRBD1 (5 bases). Germline loops: CDR1 MNHNS, CDR2 SASEGT. CDR3 size: 15 residues. Trimming cost V 1 base and J 4 bases, with 13 bases left between them. CDR3 DNA sequence: TGTGCCAGCAGTGAAGGGGGTTCAGGGCCCTATGGCTACACCTTC. It is translated as CASSEGGSGPYGYTF.

J is TRBJ2-1 and V is TRBV19; D may be TRBD1 (5 bases). Trimming took off 2 bases at V and 4 bases at J, with 6 bases between the two ends. The CDR3 spans 13 residues. CDR1 LNHDA and CDR2 SQIVND come from the germline V gene (reference sequence). CDR3 sequence: CASSIKGYNEQFF. The CDR3 DNA follows: TGTGCCAGTAGTATAAAGGGGTACAATGAGCAGTTCTTC.

V is TRBV2 and J is TRBJ2-3; 7 nucleotides align to TRBD2. The length of the CDR3 is 16 residues. CDR1 and CDR2 from the germline V gene are SNHLY and FYNNEI. The trim removed 2 bases at V and 3 bases at J, leaving 8 bases unmatched. The DNA for the CDR3 is TGTGCCAGCAGTGAATTCGCCTCGGGAGGAACAGATACGCAGTATTTT. Amino acids: CASSEFASGGTDTQYF.

This sequence joins TRBV21-1 and TRBJ1-5. TRBV21-1 is classified as a pseudogene. The CDR3 length is 22 residues. In nucleotides, the CDR3 is TGTGCCAGCAGCGACGGGGAGATTTACGACCTTTGGGCAGTATATAGCAATCAGCCCCAGCATTTT. Translation: CASSDGEIYDLWAVYSNQPQHF.

This clone was seen a single time. The rearrangement uses TRBV5-1 and TRBJ2-5, with a possible D match to TRBD1 (5 bases). This CDR3 has 18 amino acids. Germline CDR1 reads SGHRS; CDR2 reads YFSETQ. Trimming removed 0 bases from V and 2 bases from J, with 20 bases in between. The CDR3 DNA reads TGCGCCAGCAGCTTGGATCATCGTCGGACACGGATACAAGAGACCCAGTACTTC. Translating it yields CASSLDHRRTRIQETQYF.

The rearrangement links TRBV27 to TRBJ1-2; tentative D call: TRBD1 (5 bases). Germline V gene data show CDR1 as MNHEY and CDR2 as SMNVEV (reference sequence). This CDR3 spans 16 amino acids. The ends were cut back, 5 bases at V and 4 bases at J, with 20 bases in the middle. The CDR3 nucleotides read TGTGCCAGCAGTCCCAGACAAGGGGCCCTTGGCTATGGCTACACCTTC. Protein product: CASSPRQGALGYGYTF.

The chain is built from TRBV7-9 and TRBJ1-1; 7 bases match TRBD1. The CDR3 length is 14 residues. V shed 5 bases, J shed 6 bases, and the junction held 9 bases outside the gene matches. Germline V gene data show CDR1 as SEHNR and CDR2 as FQNEAQ (reference sequence). In nucleotides, the CDR3 is TGTGCCAGCAGCGGATACAGGGGTACGGCTGAAGCTTTCTTT. Its translation is CASSGYRGTAEAFF. Supplemented by reference TRBV7-9 and TRBJ1-1, the full variable domain reads DTGVSQNPRHKITKRGQNVTFRCDPISEHNRLYWYRQTLGQGPEFLTYFQNEAQLEKSRLLSDRFSAERPKGSFSTLEIQRTEQGDSAMYLCASSGYRGTAEAFFGQGTRLTVV.

The CDR3: CASTQLEARSYEQYF. The CDR3 DNA sequence: TGCGCCAGCACCCAACTCGAGGCCCGGTCCTACGAGCAGTACTTC. The chain uses TRBV5-1 and TRBJ2-7; D unresolved. CDR1 is SGHRS, CDR2 YFSETQ, per germline. The CDR3 totals 15 residues. Trimming removed 6 bases at V and 1 base at J, with 17 bases between.

The chain has TRBV5-4 and TRBJ1-4; the D is unclear. The CDR3 extends over 13 amino acids. Per germline, CDR1 SGHNT and CDR2 YYREEE (reference sequence). Trimming pared 4 bases from V and 7 bases from J, leaving 11 bases between. Written as DNA, the CDR3 is TGTGCCAGCAGCCTGGACGGAGTTGAAAAACTGTTTTTT. Translating gives CASSLDGVEKLFF.

CDR3 sequence: CASSLGGTGLYTEAFF. CDR3 in DNA: TGTGCCAGCAGCTTAGGGGGGACAGGGTTGTACACTGAAGCTTTCTTT. The chain has TRBV7-9 and TRBJ1-1; 9 bases line up with TRBD1. J was trimmed by 3 bases and V by 1 base; bases with no gene match: 6. The CDR3 spans 16 residues. Germline V gives CDR1 SEHNR, CDR2 FQNEAQ (reference sequence).

CDR3 DNA: TGTGCCAGCAGCCCTTTGGGACTAGCGGGAGCCAATGAGCAGTTCTTC. Translated, it gives CASSPLGLAGANEQFF. This rearrangement joins TRBV4-2 to TRBJ2-1; 14 bases align to TRBD2. Germline CDR1 reads LGHNA; CDR2 reads YNFKEQ. This CDR3 has 16 amino acids. J gave up 6 bases and V 4 bases, and 5 bases lay outside the gene matches.

V usage is TRBV2 and J usage is TRBJ2-1; 11 nucleotides agree with TRBD2. After removal of 3 bases from V and 3 bases from J, the junction contained 4 bases not matched to a gene. The CDR3 is made up of 16 amino acids. Looked up from germline, CDR1 is SNHLY and CDR2 is FYNNEI. The CDR3 region is CASSEELAGGYNEQFF. CDR3 nucleotides: TGTGCCAGCAGTGAGGAGCTAGCGGGAGGCTACAATGAGCAGTTCTTC.